One sample yielded the 13 T cell receptor beta chains listed below, sequenced in a study of T cell clonality in common variable immunodeficiency. Sequencing used immunoSEQ multiplex PCR; TCRdb keeps in-frame clones, though not all of them. The sample holds about 40,000 clones, and no clone turns up only once. The specimen sequenced was peripheral blood mononuclear cells. The receptor source for this set is a person aged 18 to 75 in good health.

This clone was recorded at least ten times. The read terminates 3 residues before the CDR3 end, so the remaining end is supplied by the germline J gene. V gene TRBV19 combines with J gene TRBJ2-2, with 7 bases that match TRBD2. The CDR3 has 15 amino acids. Germline V lookup: CDR1 LNHDA, CDR2 SQIVND (reference sequence). Unmatched junction bases numbered 8, after V lost 4 bases and J lost 6 bases. Incomplete CDR3 DNA: TGTGCCAGTAGTACGGTTGGCGGGAGTGCCGGGGAG. Amino acid sequence: CASSTVGGSAGE. The whole CDR3 sequence is CASSTVGGSAGELFF.

Regarding this clone: The sequence runs out 3 residues before the end of the CDR3; the remainder is reconstructed from the germline J gene. V gene TRBV11-2 combines with J gene TRBJ2-2; the match to TRBD1 covers 7 bases. Per the germline V gene, CDR1 is SGHAT and CDR2 is FQNNGV. The CDR3 loop spans 12 amino acids. The CDR3 protein is CASSSGQEKLFF. Incomplete CDR3 DNA: TGTGCCAGCAGCAGTGGACAGGAAAAG.

This clone was counted many times. At one of its ends the junction is not consistent with the germline gene, which may arise from a read error. The read terminates 3 residues ahead of where the CDR3 ends, so the germline J gene completes it. The chain couples TRBV7-8 to TRBJ2-5; TRBD2 matches at 11 bases. Germline V CDR1 and CDR2: SGHVS, FQNEAQ. CDR3 length equals 17 residues. The CDR3: CASSLARPLAGEETQYF. The CDR3 bases that were read are TGTGCCAGCAGCCTAGCTAGACCACTAGCGGGGGAAGAGACC. Using reference TRBV7-8 and TRBJ2-5 for the parts outside the CDR3, the full variable domain is GAGVSQSPRYKVAKRGQDVALRCDPISGHVSLFWYQQALGQGPEFLTYFQNEAQLDKSGLPSDRFFAERPEGSVSTLKIQRTQQEDSAVYLCASSLARPLAGEETQYFGPGTRLLVL.

This clone has ten or more counts. The read gets to within 3 residues of the CDR3 end, and the germline J gene fills in the rest. The chain has TRBV19 and TRBJ2-3, with TRBD2 matching 9 bases. The CDR3 runs to 16 residues. V lost 4 bases and J lost 6; bases outside the gene matches: 11. The germline gives CDR1 LNHDA, CDR2 SQIVND (reference sequence). Partial CDR3 DNA: TGTGCCAGTAGTAACCTCTTTAGCGGGGGAGGTGATACG. It translates to CASSNLFSGGGDT. The complete CDR3 protein is CASSNLFSGGGDTQYF.

This clone was recorded at least ten times. The read ends 3 residues before the CDR3 terminus; that terminus is restored from the germline J gene. The gene calls are TRBV30 and TRBJ1-5, with D possibly TRBD1 on 5 matching bases. V lost 1 base and J 9 bases, leaving 16 bases between the germline ends. Germline loops: CDR1 GTSNPN, CDR2 SVGIG (reference sequence). The CDR3 consists of 14 residues. The covered CDR3 bases are TGTGCCTGGAGTGAGGACGGGGGACTGACGCCC. Translation: CAWSEDGGLTP. The whole CDR3 reads CAWSEDGGLTPQHF.

This clone was seen repeatedly, ten times or more. The CDR3 extends 3 residues past the end of the read, so its final part is completed from the germline J gene. This chain uses TRBV5-4 with TRBJ2-3; possibly TRBD1 for D (5 bases). Trimming removed 3 bases at V and 1 base at J, with 9 bases between. The CDR3 extends over 14 amino acids. Germline V gene data show CDR1 as SGHNT and CDR2 as YYREEE (reference sequence). CDR3 sequence: CASSSQGGTDTQYF. The CDR3 bases that were read are TGTGCCAGCAGCTCGCAAGGGGGCACAGATACG.

Comment on this clone: The missing CDR3 end, 3 residues past where the read stops, is filled in from the germline J gene. The chain links TRBV25-1 to TRBJ1-6, with D maybe TRBD1 (5 bases). This CDR3 has 14 amino acids. CDR1 and CDR2 (germline): MGHDK, SYGVNS. The germline V and J ends were trimmed by 5 bases and 5 bases, with 10 bases remaining between them. The sequenced CDR3 bases are TGTGCCAGCAGTTCCGGAGGGGATAATTCACCC. It yields the protein CASSSGGDNSP. The entire CDR3 sequence reads CASSSGGDNSPLHF.

This clone was observed at least ten times. The read ends 3 residues before the CDR3 terminus; that terminus is restored from the germline J gene. The chain recombines TRBV5-4 with TRBJ1-1, with D possibly being TRBD1 (5 bases). Germline V gives CDR1 SGHNT, CDR2 YYREEE (reference sequence). V dropped 2 bases and J dropped 2 bases, with 16 bases sitting between them. CDR3 length: 16 residues. CDR3 amino acids: CASSFGGGRFNTEAFF. The part of the CDR3 DNA that was read is TGTGCCAGCAGCTTCGGGGGGGGGAGGTTCAACACTGAA.

Many counts were recorded for this clone. The CDR3 end is not reached by the read, which stops 3 residues before it; the germline J gene fills it in. The chain recombines TRBV5-5 with TRBJ2-1; tentative D call: TRBD2 (5 bases). The CDR3 loop spans 15 amino acids. Germline V lookup: CDR1 SGHKS, CDR2 YYEKEE (reference sequence). V lost 4 bases and J lost 0, with 11 bases in between. CDR3 residues: CASSPGESSYNEQFF. CDR3 DNA, as far as it was read: TGTGCCAGCAGCCCCGGGGAGAGCTCCTACAATGAG. The whole variable domain, filled in from reference TRBV5-5 and TRBJ2-1, reads DAGVTQSPTHLIKTRGQQVTLRCSPISGHKSVSWYQQVLGQGPQFIFQYYEKEERGRGNFPDRFSARQFPNYSSELNVNALLLGDSALYLCASSPGESSYNEQFFGPGTRLTVL.

This clone was counted many times. The CDR3 sequence: CASSAPGSGYTF. The part of the CDR3 DNA that was read is TGTGCCAGCAGTGCCCCGGGTAGTGGC. The chain employs TRBV2 and TRBJ1-2; D uncertain. The missing CDR3 end, 3 residues past where the read stops, is filled in from the germline J gene. In germline, CDR1 is SNHLY, CDR2 FYNNEI. Trimming pared 4 bases from V and 7 bases from J, leaving 10 bases between. CDR3 length equals 12 residues.

This clone was counted many times. The read terminates 3 residues before the CDR3 end, so the remaining end is supplied by the germline J gene. This sequence joins TRBV29-1 and TRBJ2-7; TRBD1 matches at 11 bases. This CDR3 has 14 residues. V trimming: 4 bases; J trimming: 3 bases; junction bases outside the gene matches: 5. Germline V lookup: CDR1 SQVTM, CDR2 ANQGSEA. The CDR3 is CSVGWTGGGYEQYF. The CDR3 DNA, read in part, is TGCAGCGTTGGTTGGACAGGGGGCGGCTACGAG.

This clone was counted many times. The read ends 3 residues before the CDR3 terminus; that terminus is restored from the germline J gene. The genes are TRBV19 and TRBJ2-3; TRBD2 agrees at 10 bases. Germline CDR1 is LNHDA and CDR2 is SQIVND (reference sequence). The CDR3 spans 16 residues. Losses at the gene ends were 3 bases for V and 2 bases for J; bases not matched to a gene: 5. The CDR3 is CASSIPSGGTTDTQYF. The sequenced CDR3 bases are TGTGCCAGTAGTATCCCTAGCGGGGGAACCACAGATACG.

This clone was recorded many times. The sequence runs out 3 residues before the end of the CDR3; the remainder is reconstructed from the germline J gene. The V call is TRBV5-4, the J call TRBJ2-3; the match to TRBD1 covers 9 bases. The J segment lost 4 bases and the V segment lost 4 bases, leaving 7 bases of the junction unmatched. Germline CDR1 is SGHNT and CDR2 is YYREEE (reference sequence). The CDR3 totals 15 residues. The DNA read from the CDR3 is TGTGCCAGCAGCCACGGGACAGGGACCTCAGATACG. Encoded protein: CASSHGTGTSDT. Given in full, the CDR3 is CASSHGTGTSDTQYF. Filled out from reference TRBV5-4 and TRBJ2-3, the complete variable domain reads ETGVTQSPTHLIKTRGQQVTLRCSSQSGHNTVSWYQQALGQGPQFIFQYYREEENGRGNFPPRFSGLQFPNYSSELNVNALELDDSALYLCASSHGTGTSDTQYFGPGTRLTVL.